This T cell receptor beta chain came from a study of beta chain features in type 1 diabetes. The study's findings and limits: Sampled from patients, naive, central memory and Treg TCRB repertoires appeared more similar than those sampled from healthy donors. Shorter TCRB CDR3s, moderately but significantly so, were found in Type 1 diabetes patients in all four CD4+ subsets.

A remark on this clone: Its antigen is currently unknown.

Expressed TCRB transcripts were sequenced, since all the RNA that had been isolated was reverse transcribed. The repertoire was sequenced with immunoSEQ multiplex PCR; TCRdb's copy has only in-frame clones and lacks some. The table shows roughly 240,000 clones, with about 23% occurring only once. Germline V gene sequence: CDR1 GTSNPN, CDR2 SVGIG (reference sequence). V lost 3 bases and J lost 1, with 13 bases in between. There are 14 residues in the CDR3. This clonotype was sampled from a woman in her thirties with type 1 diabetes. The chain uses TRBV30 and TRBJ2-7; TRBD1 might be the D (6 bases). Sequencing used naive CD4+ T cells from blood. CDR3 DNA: TGTGCCTGGAGGAAAGGGGGTCTTTCCTACGAGCAGTACTTC. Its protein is CAWRKGGLSYEQYF.